The clone carrying this TCR beta chain appeared once. Using immunoSEQ multiplex PCR, the repertoire was profiled, and TCRdb retains in-frame clones only, with some absent. Of about 43,000 clones listed, 80% are singletons. V shed 1 base, J shed 5 bases, and the junction held 10 bases outside the gene matches. In germline, CDR1 is SGHAT, CDR2 FQNNGV. This CDR3 has 16 residues. These data come from a study of PD-L1 blockade in urothelial cancer. About the study: In the patient group, about 90% of the roughly 29 were males with bladder-origin urothelial cancer. Patients' prior chemotherapy regimens numbered 0 to 3. Among blood samples, the median T cell count was around 150,000.

Time point reported: pretreatment peripheral blood. The origin of this receptor is a man aged 55 to 70 with urothelial cancer. The genes are TRBV11-2 and TRBJ1-1, with TRBD1 matching 7 bases. This material consisted of PBMCs, taken around atezolizumab (anti-PD-L1) treatment. Here the CDR3 DNA reads TGTGCCAGCAGCTTAGGTCGCGGACAGGCAGGGACTGAAGCTTTCTTT. It translates to CASSLGRGQAGTEAFF.